The entry below describes one T cell receptor (beta chain). The antigen remains unidentified. A single base separates this from a much larger clone, so it may be a read error. CDR1 is MGHRA and CDR2 is YSYEKL in the germline V gene. With 3 bases clipped from V and 2 bases from J, the junction kept 9 bases outside the gene matches. CDR3 length equals 17 residues. The sample is drawn from a study of tumor and adjacent non-tumor tissue in lung cancer. Overall study: Histology: around twelve adenocarcinoma, a couple of squamous cell carcinoma, 1 small cell lung cancer. Samples averaged around 4 million productive TCRbeta reads each. Regarding the study as a whole: Normal lung showed higher cumulative top 100 clone frequency than tumor. TCR diversity was significantly greater in tumor than normal lung tissue.

Three rounds of nested PCR, following a modified ARM-PCR protocol, produced the TCRbeta library. TCRdb used MiXCR to reprocess the multiplex PCR reads, holding one entry per CDR3 protein. Here the sample spans 65,000 to 70,000 distinct CDR3 sequences, about 60% being singletons. The template was RNA from unsorted bulk tissue. V is TRBV4-1 and J is TRBJ2-4, with TRBD2 identical over 8 bases. The sequencing sample was made of lung tumor tissue. The TCR comes from a man aged 45 to 65 with non-small cell lung cancer. As DNA, the CDR3 is TGCGCCAGCAGCCACGACGAAGCGGGAGTCTCCAAAAACATTCAGTACTTC. It yields the protein CASSHDEAGVSKNIQYF.